This T cell receptor (beta chain) was observed in a study of T-cell reconstitution after alpha-beta-depleted transplantation in children. Trimming took off 2 bases at V and 7 bases at J, with 15 bases between the two ends. The CDR3 has 16 residues. CDR1 and CDR2 (germline): KGHSH, LQKENI. This clonotype was seen only a few times. Unique molecular identifiers were used in preparing the TCRbeta library. From the PCR reads, TCRdb called clonotypes with MiXCR, one entry per CDR3 protein. The sample comprises more than 550,000 distinct CDR3 sequences, roughly a tenth of which are singletons, and roughly 4% rests with the top ten.

The J gene is TRBJ1-6, the V gene TRBV18, with D hard to call. The sequenced sample was PBMCs from the stem cell graft donor, obtained from the stem cell graft. The sequence derives from a human donor who donated a stem cell graft to a child with acute myeloid leukemia. DNA for the CDR3: TGTGCCAGCTCACCAGGGGAGAGAAGACCAAATTCACCCCTCCACTTT. Residues: CASSPGERRPNSPLHF.